This TCR beta chain was identified in a study of CD8 T cells in Susac syndrome. Findings and limits, study-wide: Individuals included in the TCR sequencing and HLA analysis were acknowledged by the study to be relatively few in number.

From blood CD8+ and CD4+ T cells, TCR beta sequences were generated. With regard to this clonotype: Its matching antigen is unknown.

Germline CDR1 DFQATT, CDR2 SNEGSKA (reference sequence). With 0 bases clipped from V and 6 bases from J, the junction kept 9 bases outside the gene matches. The CDR3 extends over 15 amino acids. cDNA came from about 0.5 to 1 ug RNA primed by random hexamers. The method of amplification for TCR beta CDR3 was immunoSEQ multiplex PCR, covering 54 Vbeta and 13 Jbeta. TCRdb fed the immunoSEQ multiplex PCR reads into MiXCR, producing one record per CDR3 protein. The repertoire includes around 190,000 distinct CDR3 sequences, about 94% of them detected once, and less than 0.12% sits in the top ten. The specimen sequenced was CD4+ T cells from PBMCs. The chain recombines TRBV20-1 with TRBJ1-2, with TRBD1 identical over 8 bases. This receptor was identified in a human donor in good health. The CDR3 DNA is TGCAGTGCTAGAGATCCAGCAGGGGGCTTCGATGGCTACACCTTC. Encoded protein: CSARDPAGGFDGYTF.